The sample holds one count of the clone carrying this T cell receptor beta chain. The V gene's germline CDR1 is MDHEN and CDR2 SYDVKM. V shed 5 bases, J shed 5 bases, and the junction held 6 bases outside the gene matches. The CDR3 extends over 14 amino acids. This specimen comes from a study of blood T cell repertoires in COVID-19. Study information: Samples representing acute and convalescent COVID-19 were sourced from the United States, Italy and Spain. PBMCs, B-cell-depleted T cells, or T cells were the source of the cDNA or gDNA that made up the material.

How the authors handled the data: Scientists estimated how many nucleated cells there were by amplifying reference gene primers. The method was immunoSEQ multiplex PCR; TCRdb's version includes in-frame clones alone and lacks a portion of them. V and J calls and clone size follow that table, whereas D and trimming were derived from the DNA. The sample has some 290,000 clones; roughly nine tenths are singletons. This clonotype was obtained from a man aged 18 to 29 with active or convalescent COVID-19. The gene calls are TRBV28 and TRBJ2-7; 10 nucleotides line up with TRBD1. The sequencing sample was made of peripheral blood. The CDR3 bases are TGTGCCAGCAGTGGGGGACAGGGGAGCAACGAGCAGTACTTC. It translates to CASSGGQGSNEQYF. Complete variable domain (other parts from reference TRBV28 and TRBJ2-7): DVKVTQSSRYLVKRTGEKVFLECVQDMDHENMFWYRQDPGLGLRLIYFSYDVKMKEKGDIPEGYSVSREKKERFSLILESASTNQTSMYLCASSGGQGSNEQYFGPGTRLTVT.